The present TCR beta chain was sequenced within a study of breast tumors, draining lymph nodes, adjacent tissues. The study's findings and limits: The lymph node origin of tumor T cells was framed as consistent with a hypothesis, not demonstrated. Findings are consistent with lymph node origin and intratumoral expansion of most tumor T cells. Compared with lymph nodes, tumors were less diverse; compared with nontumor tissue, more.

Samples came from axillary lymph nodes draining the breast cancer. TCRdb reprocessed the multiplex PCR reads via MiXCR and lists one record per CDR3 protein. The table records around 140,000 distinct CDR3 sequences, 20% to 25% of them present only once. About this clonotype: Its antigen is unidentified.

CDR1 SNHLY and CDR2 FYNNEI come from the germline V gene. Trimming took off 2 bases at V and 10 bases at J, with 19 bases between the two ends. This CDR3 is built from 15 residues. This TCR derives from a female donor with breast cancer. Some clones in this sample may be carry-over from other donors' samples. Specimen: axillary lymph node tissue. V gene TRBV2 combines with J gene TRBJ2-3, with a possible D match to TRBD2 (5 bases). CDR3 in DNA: TGTGCCAGCAGTGAATTGAGACTCGAACGGGATGCGCAGTATTTT. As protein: CASSELRLERDAQYF.